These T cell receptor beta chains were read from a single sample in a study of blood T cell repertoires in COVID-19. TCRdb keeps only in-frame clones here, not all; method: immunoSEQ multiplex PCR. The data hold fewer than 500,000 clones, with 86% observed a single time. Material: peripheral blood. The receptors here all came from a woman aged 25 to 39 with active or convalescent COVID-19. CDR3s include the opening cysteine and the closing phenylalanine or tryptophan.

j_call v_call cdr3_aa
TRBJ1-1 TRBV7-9 CASSRSRTGVGMNTEAFF
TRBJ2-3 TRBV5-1 CASSLRQGADTQYF
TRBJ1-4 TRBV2 CASSEYVPGGEKLFF
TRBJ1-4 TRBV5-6 CASSSATGSNEKLFF
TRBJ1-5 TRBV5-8 CASSLWGEGWHQPQHF
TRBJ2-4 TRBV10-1 CANNRGAKNIQYF
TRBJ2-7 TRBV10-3 CATGLAGGYEQYF
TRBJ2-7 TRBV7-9 CASSLEGGLARRLEQYF
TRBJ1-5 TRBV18 CASSPTGGAQPQHF
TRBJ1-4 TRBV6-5 CASSYFGQSEKLFF
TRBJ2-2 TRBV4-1 CASSHVHGTGTGELFF
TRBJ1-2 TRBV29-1 CSAAGGSRAGYTF
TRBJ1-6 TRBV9 CASSDRQGANSPLHF
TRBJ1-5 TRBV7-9 CASSLGTGGDQPQHF
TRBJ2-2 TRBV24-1 CATSDDREENTGELFF
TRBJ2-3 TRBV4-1 CARGRDTQYF
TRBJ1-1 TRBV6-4 CASSDSSYTEAFF
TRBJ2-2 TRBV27 CASSEDWPRGNTGELFF
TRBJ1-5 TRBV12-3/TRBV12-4 CASKSGNQPQHF
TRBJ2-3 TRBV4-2 CASSQGLAGGATDTQYF
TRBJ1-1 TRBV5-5 CASSLGIGGTEAFF
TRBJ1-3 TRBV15 CATSRPGQISGNTIYF
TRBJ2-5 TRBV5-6 CASSPRNGGETQYF
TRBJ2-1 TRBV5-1 CASSWRGTSGSDEQFF
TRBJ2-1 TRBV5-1 CASSLGPPLAGGRDEQFF
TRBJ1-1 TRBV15 CATSYTGGNTEAFF
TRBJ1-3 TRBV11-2 CASSLDGGLNTIYF
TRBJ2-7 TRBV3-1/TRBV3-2 CASSQQTGGYGEQYF
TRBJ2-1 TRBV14 CASSRRLAGGLYNEQFF
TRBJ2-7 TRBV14 CASSLRTSGDYEQYF
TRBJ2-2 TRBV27 CASSWTGGVQGNTGELFF
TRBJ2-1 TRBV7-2 CASRFGGLAVNSSYNEQFF
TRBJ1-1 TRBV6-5 CASSSTDPSDVIEAFF
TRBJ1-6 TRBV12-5 CASGSGQWNSPLHF
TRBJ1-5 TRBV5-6 CASSFWGPGQPQHF
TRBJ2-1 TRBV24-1 CATSGAGLAGRNEQFF
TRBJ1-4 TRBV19 CASSILGQGGEKLFF
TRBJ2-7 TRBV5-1 CASAGDGDSYEQYF
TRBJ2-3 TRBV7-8 CASSLVRVAGRTDTQYF
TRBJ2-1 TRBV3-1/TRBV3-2 CASSDIQRPLLNEQFF
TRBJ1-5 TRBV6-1 CASSESAGGDGQPQHF
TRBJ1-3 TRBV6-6 CASSPGNRAGNTIYF
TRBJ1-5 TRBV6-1 CASSELGTGGYQPQHF
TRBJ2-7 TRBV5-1 CASSLGDRAFEQYF
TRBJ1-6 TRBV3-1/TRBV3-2 CASTKDRGPYNSPLHF
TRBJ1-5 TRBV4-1 CASSQGSGANQPQHF
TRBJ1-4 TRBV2 CASGPGPLGGLFF
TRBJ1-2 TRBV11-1 CASSLTDSNYGYTF
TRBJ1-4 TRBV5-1 CASSHETATNEKLFF
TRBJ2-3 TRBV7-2 CASIKTTSTQYF
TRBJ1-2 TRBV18 CASSPETESGYTF
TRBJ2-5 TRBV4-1 CASSPNLAGEYQETQYF
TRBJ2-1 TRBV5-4 CASSPGTSGPNNEQFF
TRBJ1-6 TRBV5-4 CASSLGRANSPLHF
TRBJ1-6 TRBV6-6 CASNDRGGNSPLHF